The T cell receptor beta chain under discussion was sequenced for a study of long-term antiretroviral therapy in people with HIV. Study overall: In the earliest collections, sampling predates the 2015 immediate-ART recommendation by about a decade. Study-level points and caveats: Clones expanded before ART dominated the repertoire at all time points.

With respect to this clone: Its specificity is not known.

The United States was where all participants with HIV were treated. Researchers ran immunoSEQ v3.0 at survey level. Profiling relied on immunoSEQ multiplex PCR, and the TCRdb table lists in-frame clones only, not all of them. The profile shows 11,000 to 15,000 clones, approximately 91% of them singletons. The CDR3 is 16 amino acids. J gave up 4 bases and V 2 bases, and 8 bases lay outside the gene matches. CDR1 is MNHNS and CDR2 is SASEGT in the germline V gene. The sequence derives from a man in his forties or fifties with HIV. The source was unsorted PBMCs, collected 6.2 years after starting antiretroviral therapy. V and J are TRBV6-1 and TRBJ1-2; 9 positions match TRBD1. CDR3 sequence reads: CASSETGTGSLYGYTF. DNA for the CDR3: TGTGCCAGCAGTGAAACAGGGACAGGGAGCCTCTATGGCTACACCTTC.